The 27 T cell receptor beta chains below were found in one sample sequenced in a study of shared clonotypes between healthy human individuals. Assay used: immunoSEQ multiplex PCR; TCRdb lists only in-frame clones, some missing. The data contain over 2 million clones, about 95% of them singletons. The naive CD8 fraction comprised CD45RO-negative cells positively selected for CCR7 and excluded terminally differentiated effector memory CD45RA+ cells. Input material: naive CD8+ T cells sorted from blood. The receptors originated from a man between 18 and 29 years old in good health.

This clone was recorded once. The chain couples TRBV7-2 to TRBJ2-3; D is unresolved. CDR1 SGHTA and CDR2 FQGNSA come from the germline V gene. With 0 bases removed from V and 8 bases from J, the gap between germline ends came to 9 bases. This CDR3 is built from 13 residues. The CDR3 DNA reads TGTGCCAGCAGCTTAGCTGGCGCTAGTACGCAGTATTTT. Translated: CASSLAGASTQYF. Drawing the rest from reference TRBV7-2 and TRBJ2-3, the complete variable domain is GAGVSQSPSNKVTEKGKDVELRCDPISGHTALYWYRQSLGQGLEFLIYFQGNSAPDKSGLPSDRFSAERTGGSVSTLTIQRTQQEDSAVYLCASSLAGASTQYFGPGTRLTVL.

The J gene is TRBJ2-7, the V gene TRBV27, with 10 bases lining up with TRBD2. The trim removed 3 bases at V and 5 bases at J, leaving 7 bases unmatched. Germline lookup yields CDR1 MNHEY and CDR2 SMNVEV (reference sequence). The CDR3 runs 15 residues. CDR3: CASSFLAGAGNEQYF. CDR3 in DNA: TGTGCCAGCAGTTTCCTAGCGGGAGCCGGGAACGAGCAGTACTTC.

This chain links TRBV7-9 with TRBJ2-3; 7 bases match TRBD2. CDR3 length: 13 amino acids. Germline V CDR1 and CDR2: SEHNR, FQNEAQ (reference sequence). V lost 1 base, J lost 9 bases, and 4 bases stayed unmatched. CDR3 residues: CASSLVLGGTQYF. CDR3 DNA: TGTGCCAGCAGCTTAGTCTTGGGGGGGACGCAGTATTTT.

The chain is built from TRBV2 and TRBJ2-3; 8 positions agree with TRBD2. CDR3 size: 16 residues. Germline CDR1 is SNHLY and CDR2 is FYNNEI. V gave up 1 base and J gave up 5 bases; unmatched junction bases: 8. The CDR3 region is CASSEVGEAGGDTQYF. DNA of the CDR3: TGTGCCAGCAGTGAAGTAGGGGAGGCGGGGGGAGATACGCAGTATTTT.

With respect to this clone: Other DNA sequences in this sample translate to the same CDR3. The V gene is TRBV5-1, the J gene TRBJ1-1, with D uncertain. CDR3 size: 13 residues. CDR1 SGHRS and CDR2 YFSETQ come from the germline V gene. Trimming shortened V by 2 bases and J by 2 bases, and 7 bases separated the two germline ends. CDR3 protein: CASSLGPNTEAFF. The CDR3 coding sequence is TGCGCCAGCAGCTTAGGACCCAACACTGAAGCTTTCTTT.

Here the CDR3 reads CASNSLGPYNEQFF. The DNA of the CDR3 is TGTGCCAGCAATTCCCTGGGGCCCTACAATGAGCAGTTCTTC. The chain joins TRBV6-5 to TRBJ2-1, with TRBD1 as a possible D gene (5 bases). V dropped 7 bases and J dropped 2 bases, with 12 bases sitting between them. CDR3 length: 14 amino acids. Germline V gives CDR1 MNHEY, CDR2 SVGAGI.

A remark on this clone: Other DNA sequences in the sample encode the same CDR3. This chain uses TRBV4-1 with TRBJ2-3; TRBD2 aligns across 10 bases. Germline V gene data show CDR1 as MGHRA and CDR2 as YSYEKL. The CDR3 runs to 16 residues. The V segment lost 4 bases and the J segment 2 bases; nucleotides outside the gene matches: 6. This CDR3 reads CASSPRLAGDTDTQYF. Here the CDR3 DNA reads TGCGCCAGCAGCCCGAGGCTAGCGGGGGACACAGATACGCAGTATTTT.

The rearrangement joins TRBV11-2 to TRBJ1-2; tentatively, D is TRBD1 (5 bases). V lost 6 bases, J lost 8 bases, and 16 bases lay in between. CDR1 is SGHAT and CDR2 is FQNNGV in the germline V gene. CDR3 length: 13 amino acids. As DNA, the CDR3 is TGTGCCAGCAGTTCTCCCGGGGGAGAGGGCTACACCTTC. Its protein is CASSSPGGEGYTF.

V gene TRBV7-9 combines with J gene TRBJ1-1; TRBD1 aligns across 7 bases. Germline V gene lookup returns CDR1 SEHNR and CDR2 FQNEAQ (reference sequence). With 6 bases clipped from V and 7 bases from J, the junction kept 5 bases outside the gene matches. This CDR3 is 12 amino acids long. The CDR3 coding sequence is TGTGCCAGCAGATCAGGGGGTGGTGAAGCTTTCTTT. Its protein product is CASRSGGGEAFF.

As for this clone: Other DNA sequences in this specimen translate into the identical CDR3. This chain uses TRBV7-9 with TRBJ2-2; the D is unclear. Germline CDR1 and CDR2: SEHNR and FQNEAQ (reference sequence). The V end lost 3 bases, the J end lost 3 bases, and 2 bases lay between the germline ends. The CDR3 spans 12 residues. The CDR3 is CASSFDTGELFF. The CDR3 DNA sequence: TGTGCCAGCAGCTTCGACACCGGGGAGCTGTTTTTT.

The V gene is TRBV28, the J gene TRBJ2-5; D might be TRBD1 (5 bases). Germline loops: CDR1 MDHEN, CDR2 SYDVKM. The CDR3 contains 14 residues. The V and J ends lost 8 bases and 2 bases respectively, with 15 bases between them. The CDR3 protein is CASSDTAGQETQYF. The CDR3, as DNA: TGTGCCAGCTCCGACACGGCAGGGCAAGAGACCCAGTACTTC.

The chain recombines TRBV4-2 with TRBJ2-3, with 11 bases fitting TRBD1. Germline trimming cut 0 bases from V and 4 bases from J; bases unmatched to any gene: 6. CDR3 size: 17 residues. The germline V gene has CDR1 LGHNA and CDR2 YNFKEQ. CDR3 sequence (DNA): TGTGCCAGCAGCCAAGATTTCCGGACAGGGGGCGCAGATACGCAGTATTTT. Encoded protein: CASSQDFRTGGADTQYF.

The table lists this clone with a count of one. CDR3 amino acids: CSGGLAGEQYF. The CDR3 DNA follows: TGCAGCGGGGGACTAGCGGGGGAGCAGTACTTC. The V and J genes are TRBV29-1 and TRBJ2-7; TRBD2 matches 13 bases. In germline, CDR1 is SQVTM, CDR2 ANQGSEA. There are 11 residues in the CDR3. The trim removed 7 bases at V and 7 bases at J, leaving 1 base unmatched.

This clone was observed once. The chain links TRBV15 to TRBJ1-2; tentative D call: TRBD1 (5 bases). The V end lost 0 bases, the J end lost 2 bases, and 13 bases lay between the germline ends. Germline values: CDR1 LNHNV, CDR2 YYDKDF (reference sequence). This CDR3 has 16 residues. This CDR3 reads CATSRDRTTLNYGYTF. For the CDR3, the DNA is TGTGCCACCAGCAGAGATCGGACAACTCTAAACTATGGCTACACCTTC. The whole variable domain, filled in from reference TRBV15 and TRBJ1-2, reads DAMVIQNPRYQVTQFGKPVTLSCSQTLNHNVMYWYQQKSSQAPKLLFHYYDKDFNNEADTPDNFQSRRPNTSFCFLDIRSPGLGDTAMYLCATSRDRTTLNYGYTFGSGTRLTVV.

The rearrangement joins TRBV4-3 to TRBJ2-5; TRBD2 might be the D (6 bases). CDR1 LGHNA and CDR2 YSLEER come from the germline V gene. V lost 0 bases and J lost 5, with 13 bases in between. This CDR3 spans 15 amino acids. The DNA of the CDR3 is TGCGCCAGCAGCCAAGAACGGGAGTGGGCGGAGACCCAGTACTTC. It specifies CASSQEREWAETQYF.

Comment on this clone: Other nucleotide sequences in the sample specify the same CDR3. V gene TRBV4-3 combines with J gene TRBJ2-7, with TRBD1 identical over 11 bases. Per the germline V gene, CDR1 is LGHNA and CDR2 is YSLEER. With 0 bases clipped from V and 4 bases from J, the junction kept 2 bases outside the gene matches. This CDR3 contains 15 residues. The CDR3 DNA is TGCGCCAGCAGCCAAGACGGACAGGGGGCTTACGAGCAGTACTTC. Protein: CASSQDGQGAYEQYF.

The chain uses TRBV6-1 and TRBJ2-4; the D gene is possibly TRBD1 (5 bases). The CDR3 totals 14 residues. Per germline, CDR1 MNHNS and CDR2 SASEGT. V lost 3 bases and J lost 7, with 13 bases in between. CDR3 sequence (DNA): TGTGCCAGCAGTGATGGGGCGGAACCCAACATTCAGTACTTC. Translation: CASSDGAEPNIQYF.

A remark on this clone: This sample also contains other DNA sequences that code for the same CDR3. The chain is built from TRBV19 and TRBJ2-7; TRBD1 is a possible D gene (6 bases). The CDR3 runs 14 residues. V shed 3 bases and J shed 2 bases, with 11 bases lying between them. From germline, CDR1 is LNHDA and CDR2 SQIVND (reference sequence). The CDR3 DNA sequence: TGTGCCAGTAGTATTCAGGGGTCAGCCTACGAGCAGTACTTC. Protein: CASSIQGSAYEQYF.

The chain carries TRBV28 and TRBJ2-7; 9 bases line up with TRBD2. Germline V gene data show CDR1 as MDHEN and CDR2 as SYDVKM. The CDR3 length is 15 residues. Trimming cost V 3 bases and J 4 bases; bases outside gene matches: 7. The CDR3 coding sequence is TGTGCCAGCAGTTTTGGGCGGGGGGGCCAATACGAGCAGTACTTC. Protein sequence: CASSFGRGGQYEQYF.

Worth noting for this clone: Other DNA sequences in this sample translate to the same CDR3. This chain links TRBV27 with TRBJ1-1; 9 bases align to TRBD1. Germline values: CDR1 MNHEY, CDR2 SMNVEV (reference sequence). With V trimmed by 4 bases and J by 1 base, 1 base remained unmatched. The CDR3 covers 14 residues. Written as DNA, the CDR3 is TGTGCCAGCAGTTGGACAGGGGCGAACACTGAAGCTTTCTTT. This gives the protein CASSWTGANTEAFF.

V usage is TRBV7-2 and J usage is TRBJ1-5; D is uncertain. Per the germline V gene, CDR1 is SGHTA and CDR2 is FQGNSA. The CDR3 is 14 amino acids. Deletions cut 1 base from V and 3 bases from J, with 7 bases between. The CDR3: CASSLGPYNQPQHF. The CDR3 coding sequence is TGTGCCAGCAGCTTAGGACCCTACAATCAGCCCCAGCATTTT.

This clone has just a few counts. Other DNA sequences in the sample encode the same CDR3. The chain carries TRBV5-4 and TRBJ1-2, with TRBD1 matching 7 bases. Germline V CDR1 and CDR2: SGHNT, YYREEE (reference sequence). After removal of 2 bases from V and 5 bases from J, the junction contained 6 bases not matched to a gene. The CDR3 is 14 residues long. This CDR3 is CASSLDRDRYGYTF. The CDR3 DNA reads TGTGCCAGCAGCTTAGACAGGGATCGGTATGGCTACACCTTC.

The chain is built from TRBV6-5 and TRBJ1-1; D remains ambiguous. Germline V gene data show CDR1 as MNHEY and CDR2 as SVGAGI. CDR3 length equals 15 residues. The V gene lost 0 bases and the J gene lost 5 bases, with 13 bases spanning the gap. The CDR3 DNA is TGTGCCAGCAGTTACTCGAGGGTGGGTGCTACTGAAGCTTTCTTT. It specifies CASSYSRVGATEAFF.

The chain employs TRBV9 and TRBJ2-3; maybe TRBD2 (6 bases). V gave up 4 bases and J gave up 3 bases, with 18 bases separating them. Germline CDR1 reads SGDLS; CDR2 reads YYNGEE. The CDR3 consists of 16 residues. CDR3 DNA: TGTGCCAGCAGCCCCTACGGAGGGTTAATGACAGATACGCAGTATTTT. It translates to CASSPYGGLMTDTQYF.

The gene calls are TRBV7-2 and TRBJ2-5; tentative D call: TRBD2 (6 bases). This CDR3 has 13 amino acids. The germline V gene encodes CDR1 SGHTA and CDR2 FQGNSA. V dropped 3 bases and J dropped 4 bases, with 9 bases sitting between them. The CDR3 sequence: CASSFLGRETQYF. As DNA, the CDR3 is TGTGCCAGCAGCTTCCTCGGGAGAGAGACCCAGTACTTC.

The CDR3 nucleotides are TGTGCCAGCGCAGATACCTTATACGAGCAGTACTTC. Translated: CASADTLYEQYF. This chain links TRBV6-6 with TRBJ2-7; D unclear. The CDR3 loop spans 12 amino acids. V dropped 8 bases and J dropped 4 bases, with 12 bases sitting between them. Germline V lookup: CDR1 MNHNY, CDR2 SVGAGI (reference sequence).

This rearrangement joins TRBV13 to TRBJ2-2; D remains unclear. Between the trimmed V and J ends, which lost 5 bases and 0 bases, there was a span of 13 bases. Per the germline V gene, CDR1 is PRHDT and CDR2 is FYEKMQ (reference sequence). This CDR3 comprises 16 residues. The DNA for the CDR3 is TGTGCCAGCAGCGATACAACGTCAGCGAACACCGGGGAGCTGTTTTTT. Amino acids: CASSDTTSANTGELFF.